One TCR beta chain is described in this entry. What it binds is not known. This sample was taken from a study of shared clonotypes between healthy human individuals. Study context: The donors, a couple of women and three men, were aged 18 to 49.

The V end lost 4 bases, the J end lost 7 bases, and 13 bases lay between the germline ends. The CDR3 is 13 amino acids. Germline V lookup: CDR1 SNHLY, CDR2 FYNNEI. Study results and caveats: Sorted-subset sequencing, rarefaction showed, was incomplete despite large depth.

Generated by immunoSEQ multiplex PCR, the TCRdb table keeps only in-frame clones and is missing some. Here the sample spans approximately 1,500,000 clones, around 95% being singletons. The specimen sequenced was naive CD4+ T cells sorted from blood. The sample's subset: CD45RA+ positively selected. The chain has TRBV2 and TRBJ1-1; D perhaps matches TRBD1 (6 bases). The sequence came from a man aged 25-45 years in good health. Here the CDR3 DNA reads TGTGCCAGCAGTGTTGAGCAGGGGATTGAAGCTTTCTTT. It is translated as CASSVEQGIEAFF.